This T cell receptor (beta chain) is drawn from a study of T-cell memory formation after mild COVID-19. TCRdb processed the 5' RACE reads anew with MiXCR; each CDR3 protein has one entry. The sample has 450,000 to 700,000 distinct CDR3 sequences, 18% seen once. This clonotype turned up a few times. The sample comprised PBMCs or a T cell subset sorted from them (not recorded which). This sequence originates from an adult woman who had mild COVID-19 (a few samples of this study predate the infection). Cell type and time point are not known.

This CDR3 reads CASSYWRIGTRMNTEAFF. In DNA form, the CDR3 reads TGTGCCAGCAGTTACTGGCGTATAGGGACGAGGATGAACACTGAAGCTTTCTTT. V is TRBV6-2 or TRBV6-3 and J is TRBJ1-1; the D gene is possibly TRBD1 (5 bases). V dropped 1 base and J dropped 0 bases, with 18 bases sitting between them. CDR1 MNHEY and CDR2 SVGEGT come from the germline V gene. The CDR3 runs 18 residues.